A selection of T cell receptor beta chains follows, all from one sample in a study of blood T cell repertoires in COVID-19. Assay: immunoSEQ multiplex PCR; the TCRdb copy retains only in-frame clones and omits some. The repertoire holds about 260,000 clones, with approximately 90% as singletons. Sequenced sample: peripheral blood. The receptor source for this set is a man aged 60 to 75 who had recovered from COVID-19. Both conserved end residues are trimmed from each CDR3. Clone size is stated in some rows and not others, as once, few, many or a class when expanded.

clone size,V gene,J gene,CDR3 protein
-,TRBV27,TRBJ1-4,ASSMDRGGTNEKLF
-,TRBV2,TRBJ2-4,ASSPDRAGAKNIQY
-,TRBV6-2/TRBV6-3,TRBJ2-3,ASSLTGTGGADTQY
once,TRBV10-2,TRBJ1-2,ASSATANYGYT
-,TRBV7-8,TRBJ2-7,ASSLASGKGASYEQY
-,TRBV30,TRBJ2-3,AWSLQAGYTQY
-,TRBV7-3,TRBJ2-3,ASSPVLGGAVDTQY
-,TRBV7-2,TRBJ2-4,ASTPPLPGQNIQY
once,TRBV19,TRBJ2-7,ASRTGTGDYEQY
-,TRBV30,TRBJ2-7,AWSLTLSYEQY
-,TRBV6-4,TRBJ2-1,ASSVSGGGDEQF
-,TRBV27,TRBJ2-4,AAGVWRGVKNIQY
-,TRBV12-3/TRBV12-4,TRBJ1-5,ASSGGASQPQH
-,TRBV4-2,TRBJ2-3,ASSQGDLAGGSSDTQY
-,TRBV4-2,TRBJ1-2,ASSQDRGNYGYT
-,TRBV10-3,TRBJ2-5,AISEGVADQETQY
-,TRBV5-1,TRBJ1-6,ASRLAPGAVIAPLH
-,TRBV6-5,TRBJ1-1,ASRSRQGGIAEAF
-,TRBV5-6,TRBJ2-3,ASSLTPGTGGFSTDTQY
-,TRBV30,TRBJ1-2,AWSVRGQGDGYT
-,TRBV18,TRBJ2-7,ASSPQRGENEQY
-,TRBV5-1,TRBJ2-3,ASSLAGTSTDTQY
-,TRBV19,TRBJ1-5,ASTGIYSNQPQH
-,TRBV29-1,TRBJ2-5,SVDDRMRQETQY
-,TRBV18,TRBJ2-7,ASSPPGQGSYEQY
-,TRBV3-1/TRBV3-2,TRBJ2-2,ASSPEWGQSNTGELF
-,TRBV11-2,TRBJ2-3,ASHLAGGKTDTQY
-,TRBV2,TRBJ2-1,ASTGGTSLNNEQF
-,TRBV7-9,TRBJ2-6,ASSGTGSGANVLT
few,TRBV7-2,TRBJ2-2,ASSEGGVTNTGELF
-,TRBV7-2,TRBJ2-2,ASSYLQGTRRTGELF
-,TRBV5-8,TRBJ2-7,ASSHDRGPYEQY
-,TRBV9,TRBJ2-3,ASSVDGTSRDTQY
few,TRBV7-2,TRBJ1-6,ASSRTGFNSPLH
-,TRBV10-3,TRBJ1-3,AESEGEALSGNTIY
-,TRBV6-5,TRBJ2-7,ASRIRGEQY
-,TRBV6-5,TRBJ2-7,ASSKQGLPGGEQY
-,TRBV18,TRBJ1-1,ATLDNMNTEAF
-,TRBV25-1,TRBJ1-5,ASSERGANSNQPQH
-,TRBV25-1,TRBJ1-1,ASSTFMNTEAF
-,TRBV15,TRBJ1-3,ATSREAFLGVGNTIY
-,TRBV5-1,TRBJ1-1,ASSPLGGPRNTEAF
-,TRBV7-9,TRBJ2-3,ASSLAPWTSGGNTDTQY
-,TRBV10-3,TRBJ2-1,AIRRDGQLEEQF